These 13 T cell receptor beta chains came from one sample sequenced in a study of vaccination and CD4 T cells after COVID-19. Which antigens these TCRs recognize remains unknown. Researchers used the Oncomine TCR Beta short-read assay to sequence DNA from cultured CD4+ T cells. TCRdb called the PCR reads again in MiXCR, with one record for every CDR3 protein. The table shows some 14,000 distinct CDR3 sequences, with around 20% occurring only once. The treatment was: 10-day PBMC culture with coronavirus spike peptide pools or control peptides (ViraFEST assay). Sequencing was carried out using cultured CD4+ T cells from blood. These receptors all come from a human donor with COVID-19.

The V call is TRBV6-2 or TRBV6-3, the J call TRBJ2-7, with D tentatively TRBD1 (6 bases). Per the germline V gene, CDR1 is MNHEY and CDR2 is SVGEGT. V was clipped by 2 bases and J by 0 bases, with 8 bases between them. CDR3 length equals 14 residues. The chain's CDR3 is CASSYQGHSYEQYF. The CDR3 DNA follows: TGTGCCAGCAGTTACCAGGGACACTCCTACGAGCAGTACTTC.

The rearrangement links TRBV5-1 to TRBJ2-3; the D is unclear. CDR1 SGHRS and CDR2 YFSETQ come from the germline V gene. Trimming pared 1 base from V and 7 bases from J, leaving 7 bases between. The CDR3 is 12 amino acids. For the CDR3, the DNA is TGCGCCAGCAGCTTGAGAGAAAATACGCAGTATTTT. Protein product: CASSLRENTQYF.

The gene calls are TRBV6-2 or TRBV6-3 and TRBJ2-1; 12 nucleotides agree with TRBD2. Germline CDR1 MNHEY, CDR2 SVGEGT. The CDR3 loop spans 16 amino acids. V lost 0 bases, J lost 7 bases, and 4 bases stayed unmatched. CDR3 in amino acids: CASSYSPSGGGNEQFF. The DNA of the CDR3 is TGTGCCAGCAGTTACTCTCCTAGCGGGGGGGGTAATGAGCAGTTCTTC.

This clonotype was counted between two and nine times. The chain combines TRBV7-2 with TRBJ1-4; D might be TRBD1 (5 bases). The germline V and J ends were trimmed by 5 bases and 0 bases, with 16 bases remaining between them. This CDR3 is 17 amino acids long. Germline V gene data show CDR1 as SGHTA and CDR2 as FQGNSA. The CDR3 sequence: CASSLWVLGATNEKLFF. As DNA, the CDR3 is TGTGCCAGCAGCCTCTGGGTCCTGGGGGCAACTAATGAAAAACTGTTTTTT.

This clonotype was seen only a few times. The DNA of the CDR3 is TGTGCCATCAGTGGGGGGCGGAGTAATGAAAAACTGTTTTTT. Residues: CAISGGRSNEKLFF. The genes are TRBV10-3 and TRBJ1-4; D is perhaps TRBD1 (6 bases). The CDR3 sequence is 14 residues long. V gave up 4 bases and J gave up 4 bases, with 10 bases separating them. The germline CDR1 and CDR2 sequences are ENHRY and SYGVKD.

This chain links TRBV12-3 or TRBV12-4 with TRBJ2-5; D call uncertain. The length of the CDR3 is 15 residues. V was pared by 4 bases and J by 5 bases, with 17 bases between. The CDR3 sequence: CASSYARGLRETQYF. The CDR3, as DNA: TGTGCCAGCAGTTACGCACGTGGGCTTAGGGAGACCCAGTACTTC.

This chain joins TRBV7-3 and TRBJ2-5; a weak D match, TRBD1 (5 bases). The CDR3 is 13 amino acids. Germline V CDR1 and CDR2: SGHTA, FQGTGA. The ends were cut back, 5 bases at V and 3 bases at J, with 10 bases in the middle. The CDR3 is CASSPPGKETQYF. The DNA for the CDR3 is TGTGCCAGCAGCCCACCAGGGAAAGAGACCCAGTACTTC.

The CDR3 region is CASSSTGGPGELFF. CDR3 bases: TGTGCCAGCAGCTCCACCGGGGGTCCCGGGGAGCTGTTTTTT. The rearrangement uses TRBV11-2 and TRBJ2-2, with a possible D match to TRBD2 (6 bases). Trimming shortened V by 4 bases and J by 6 bases, and 12 bases separated the two germline ends. There are 14 residues in the CDR3. Germline loops: CDR1 SGHAT, CDR2 FQNNGV.

V is TRBV9 and J is TRBJ1-2, with D perhaps TRBD1 (5 bases). Germline V lookup: CDR1 SGDLS, CDR2 YYNGEE. This CDR3 contains 15 residues. The V end was cut by 6 bases, the J end by 4 bases, with 19 bases between. The CDR3 loop reads CASNNMGLAGYGYTF. Here the CDR3 DNA reads TGTGCCAGCAATAATATGGGACTAGCCGGCTATGGCTACACCTTC.

CDR3 coding DNA: TGTGCCAGTAGTATAGCCCCGGACCAAGCGAGGGAGACCCAGTACTTC. Translating it yields CASSIAPDQARETQYF. J is TRBJ2-5 and V is TRBV19; D unresolved. The CDR3 has 16 amino acids. In germline, CDR1 is LNHDA, CDR2 SQIVND (reference sequence). Trimming removed 1 base from V and 5 bases from J, with 17 bases in between. Using reference TRBV19 and TRBJ2-5 for the parts outside the CDR3, the full variable domain is DGGITQSPKYLFRKEGQNVTLSCEQNLNHDAMYWYRQDPGQGLRLIYYSQIVNDFQKGDIAEGYSVSREKKESFPLTVTSAQKNPTAFYLCASSIAPDQARETQYFGPGTRLLVL.

This chain connects TRBV10-3 to TRBJ1-6, with D tentatively TRBD1 (5 bases). Trimming took 3 bases from V and 9 from J, leaving 9 bases between them. The germline CDR1 and CDR2 sequences are ENHRY and SYGVKD. This CDR3 has 13 amino acids. DNA for the CDR3: TGTGCCATCAGTGATAGGGGAACTTCACCCCTCCACTTT. This gives the protein CAISDRGTSPLHF.

CDR3 bases: TGTGCCAGCAGACTAGGGGGATCTAGTCGTCCAACTAATGAAAAACTGTTTTTT. Amino acids: CASRLGGSSRPTNEKLFF. V is TRBV7-6 and J is TRBJ1-4; tentatively, D is TRBD1 (6 bases). Germline assignment: CDR1 SGHVS and CDR2 FNYEAQ. The length of the CDR3 is 18 residues. V dropped 6 bases and J dropped 0 bases, with 20 bases sitting between them.

The CDR3 loop reads CASRFAGTGVNYGYTF. In DNA form, the CDR3 reads TGTGCCAGTAGATTTGCCGGGACAGGGGTTAACTATGGCTACACCTTC. The chain has TRBV19 and TRBJ1-2, with TRBD1 matching 10 bases. J gave up 1 base and V 6 bases, and 8 bases lay outside the gene matches. Germline CDR1 LNHDA, CDR2 SQIVND (reference sequence). This CDR3 has 16 residues.